A selection of T cell receptor beta chains follows, all from one sample in a study of shared clonotypes between healthy human individuals. Produced via immunoSEQ multiplex PCR; TCRdb's table is partial and in-frame only. Here the sample spans 2 million to 2.5 million clones, 85% to 95% being singletons. Sequences were obtained from naive CD4+ T cells from PBMCs. These receptors were collected from a young man in good health. Some clones in this sample may be carry-over from other donors' samples. CDR3s include the opening cysteine and the closing phenylalanine or tryptophan. The D gene is left open where the match is weak. The listing skips clone size in some rows; elsewhere it reads once, few, many or a size class.

V gene: TRBV30
J gene: TRBJ2-7
clone size: -
D gene: -
CDR3 protein: CAWSVPHAYEQYF

V gene: TRBV14
J gene: TRBJ2-1
clone size: -
D gene: TRBD2
CDR3 protein: CASSRNAWTSGYNEQFF

V gene: TRBV7-2
J gene: TRBJ2-3
clone size: -
D gene: -
CDR3 protein: CASSLITRGSDTQYF

V gene: TRBV2
J gene: TRBJ1-5
clone size: -
D gene: -
CDR3 protein: CASSEGRFNQPQHF

V gene: TRBV19
J gene: TRBJ2-3
clone size: -
D gene: -
CDR3 protein: CASSISWGAGDTQYF

V gene: TRBV28
J gene: TRBJ2-3
clone size: -
D gene: -
CDR3 protein: CASERGFSTDTQYF

V gene: TRBV7-9
J gene: TRBJ2-7
clone size: once
D gene: -
CDR3 protein: CASSLGSGKPYEQYF

V gene: TRBV7-3
J gene: TRBJ1-3
clone size: -
D gene: -
CDR3 protein: CASSPGGSGNTIYF

V gene: TRBV7-8
J gene: TRBJ2-7
clone size: -
D gene: TRBD1
CDR3 protein: CASSLVTGEHYEQYF

V gene: TRBV9
J gene: TRBJ2-1
clone size: -
D gene: -
CDR3 protein: CASSGRARNEQFF

V gene: TRBV11-2
J gene: TRBJ2-7
clone size: -
D gene: TRBD1
CDR3 protein: CASSSLGGGEQYF

V gene: TRBV6-5
J gene: TRBJ2-7
clone size: -
D gene: TRBD2
CDR3 protein: CASSYQAGGGYYEQYF

V gene: TRBV10-3
J gene: TRBJ1-2
clone size: -
D gene: -
CDR3 protein: CAISDRAGRSANYGYTF

V gene: TRBV5-1
J gene: TRBJ2-7
clone size: -
D gene: -
CDR3 protein: CASSVTSSYEQYF

V gene: TRBV19
J gene: TRBJ1-1
clone size: -
D gene: -
CDR3 protein: CASSSPLRSADTEAFF

V gene: TRBV5-1
J gene: TRBJ2-5
clone size: -
D gene: TRBD2
CDR3 protein: CASSSTSAQETQYF

V gene: TRBV28
J gene: TRBJ2-7
clone size: -
D gene: TRBD2
CDR3 protein: CASSRLAGPLYEQYF

V gene: TRBV28
J gene: TRBJ1-5
clone size: -
D gene: -
CDR3 protein: CASSLSGQGQHF

V gene: TRBV11-3
J gene: TRBJ1-1
clone size: few
D gene: TRBD1
CDR3 protein: CASSLGGTGKVAFF

V gene: TRBV20-1
J gene: TRBJ1-1
clone size: -
D gene: -
CDR3 protein: CSRRVNTEAFF

V gene: TRBV5-1
J gene: TRBJ2-7
clone size: -
D gene: TRBD1
CDR3 protein: CASSSTGQSYEQYF

V gene: TRBV28
J gene: TRBJ1-1
clone size: -
D gene: -
CDR3 protein: CASSFIIDRRRNTEAFF

V gene: TRBV6-5
J gene: TRBJ1-2
clone size: -
D gene: -
CDR3 protein: CASSQGQYYGYTF

V gene: TRBV5-4
J gene: TRBJ2-1
clone size: -
D gene: -
CDR3 protein: CASSPVVGDEQFF

V gene: TRBV9
J gene: TRBJ2-7
clone size: -
D gene: -
CDR3 protein: CASSPRGRHNYEQYF

V gene: TRBV2
J gene: TRBJ1-1
clone size: -
D gene: -
CDR3 protein: CASTERTVNTEAFF

V gene: TRBV4-1
J gene: TRBJ1-2
clone size: -
D gene: -
CDR3 protein: CASSQDDRLYGYTF

V gene: TRBV5-4
J gene: TRBJ2-5
clone size: -
D gene: -
CDR3 protein: CASSLQLTVRETQYF

V gene: TRBV5-1
J gene: TRBJ2-2
clone size: -
D gene: TRBD1
CDR3 protein: CASSFQTGNPTGELFF

V gene: TRBV5-5
J gene: TRBJ1-2
clone size: -
D gene: TRBD1
CDR3 protein: CASSPGQGGDGYTF

V gene: TRBV27
J gene: TRBJ1-1
clone size: -
D gene: -
CDR3 protein: CASISPPAEAFF

V gene: TRBV15
J gene: TRBJ1-4
clone size: -
D gene: -
CDR3 protein: CATSRAPGTGTNEKLFF

V gene: TRBV29-1
J gene: TRBJ1-1
clone size: -
D gene: -
CDR3 protein: CSVAPRLLMNTEAFF

V gene: TRBV28
J gene: TRBJ2-5
clone size: -
D gene: TRBD1
CDR3 protein: CASSSPGGARETQYF

V gene: TRBV7-2
J gene: TRBJ2-2
clone size: -
D gene: -
CDR3 protein: CASSLLGTGELFF

V gene: TRBV18
J gene: TRBJ1-5
clone size: -
D gene: -
CDR3 protein: CASSATEGQPQHF

V gene: TRBV4-3
J gene: TRBJ2-7
clone size: -
D gene: -
CDR3 protein: CASSQASDPYEQYF

V gene: TRBV5-1
J gene: TRBJ2-1
clone size: -
D gene: TRBD2
CDR3 protein: CASSRTSGRVLYNEQFF

V gene: TRBV7-9
J gene: TRBJ2-2
clone size: -
D gene: TRBD2
CDR3 protein: CASSSPGLAHRPNTGELFF

V gene: TRBV5-1
J gene: TRBJ1-1
clone size: once
D gene: -
CDR3 protein: CASSFGPRQGARTEAFF

V gene: TRBV15
J gene: TRBJ1-5
clone size: -
D gene: TRBD1
CDR3 protein: CATSRDRGRTGDLNQPQHF

V gene: TRBV4-3
J gene: TRBJ2-5
clone size: -
D gene: -
CDR3 protein: CASSQSSRRAGTETQYF

V gene: TRBV9
J gene: TRBJ1-3
clone size: -
D gene: -
CDR3 protein: CASSPAAKPTSGNTIYF

V gene: TRBV29-1
J gene: TRBJ1-2
clone size: -
D gene: TRBD1
CDR3 protein: CSVDDRDYGYTF

V gene: TRBV6-1
J gene: TRBJ2-7
clone size: -
D gene: TRBD1
CDR3 protein: CASTTGQTYEQYF

V gene: TRBV28
J gene: TRBJ1-2
clone size: -
D gene: TRBD1
CDR3 protein: CASSLGQRIIYGYTF

V gene: TRBV19
J gene: TRBJ1-5
clone size: few
D gene: TRBD1
CDR3 protein: CASSTTGGRNQPQHF

V gene: TRBV27
J gene: TRBJ1-3
clone size: -
D gene: -
CDR3 protein: CAGKYRTGNTIYF

V gene: TRBV11-2
J gene: TRBJ2-7
clone size: -
D gene: -
CDR3 protein: CASSLVFGLSSPYEQYF

V gene: TRBV5-1
J gene: TRBJ2-5
clone size: -
D gene: -
CDR3 protein: CASSSRIQETQYF

V gene: TRBV27
J gene: TRBJ2-2
clone size: -
D gene: -
CDR3 protein: CASSFRTNSNTGELFF

V gene: TRBV6-6
J gene: TRBJ2-3
clone size: -
D gene: TRBD2
CDR3 protein: CASSYRSGASTDTQYF

V gene: TRBV4-2
J gene: TRBJ1-5
clone size: -
D gene: -
CDR3 protein: CASSQGATTSNQPQHF

V gene: TRBV2
J gene: TRBJ2-6
clone size: -
D gene: TRBD1
CDR3 protein: CASSRDSSGANVLTF

V gene: TRBV5-1
J gene: TRBJ1-1
clone size: -
D gene: TRBD1
CDR3 protein: CASSFPRGAGGRTEAFF

V gene: TRBV7-2
J gene: TRBJ1-4
clone size: -
D gene: -
CDR3 protein: CASSLGQVFNEKLFF

V gene: TRBV2
J gene: TRBJ2-2
clone size: -
D gene: -
CDR3 protein: CASSGEMAGELFF